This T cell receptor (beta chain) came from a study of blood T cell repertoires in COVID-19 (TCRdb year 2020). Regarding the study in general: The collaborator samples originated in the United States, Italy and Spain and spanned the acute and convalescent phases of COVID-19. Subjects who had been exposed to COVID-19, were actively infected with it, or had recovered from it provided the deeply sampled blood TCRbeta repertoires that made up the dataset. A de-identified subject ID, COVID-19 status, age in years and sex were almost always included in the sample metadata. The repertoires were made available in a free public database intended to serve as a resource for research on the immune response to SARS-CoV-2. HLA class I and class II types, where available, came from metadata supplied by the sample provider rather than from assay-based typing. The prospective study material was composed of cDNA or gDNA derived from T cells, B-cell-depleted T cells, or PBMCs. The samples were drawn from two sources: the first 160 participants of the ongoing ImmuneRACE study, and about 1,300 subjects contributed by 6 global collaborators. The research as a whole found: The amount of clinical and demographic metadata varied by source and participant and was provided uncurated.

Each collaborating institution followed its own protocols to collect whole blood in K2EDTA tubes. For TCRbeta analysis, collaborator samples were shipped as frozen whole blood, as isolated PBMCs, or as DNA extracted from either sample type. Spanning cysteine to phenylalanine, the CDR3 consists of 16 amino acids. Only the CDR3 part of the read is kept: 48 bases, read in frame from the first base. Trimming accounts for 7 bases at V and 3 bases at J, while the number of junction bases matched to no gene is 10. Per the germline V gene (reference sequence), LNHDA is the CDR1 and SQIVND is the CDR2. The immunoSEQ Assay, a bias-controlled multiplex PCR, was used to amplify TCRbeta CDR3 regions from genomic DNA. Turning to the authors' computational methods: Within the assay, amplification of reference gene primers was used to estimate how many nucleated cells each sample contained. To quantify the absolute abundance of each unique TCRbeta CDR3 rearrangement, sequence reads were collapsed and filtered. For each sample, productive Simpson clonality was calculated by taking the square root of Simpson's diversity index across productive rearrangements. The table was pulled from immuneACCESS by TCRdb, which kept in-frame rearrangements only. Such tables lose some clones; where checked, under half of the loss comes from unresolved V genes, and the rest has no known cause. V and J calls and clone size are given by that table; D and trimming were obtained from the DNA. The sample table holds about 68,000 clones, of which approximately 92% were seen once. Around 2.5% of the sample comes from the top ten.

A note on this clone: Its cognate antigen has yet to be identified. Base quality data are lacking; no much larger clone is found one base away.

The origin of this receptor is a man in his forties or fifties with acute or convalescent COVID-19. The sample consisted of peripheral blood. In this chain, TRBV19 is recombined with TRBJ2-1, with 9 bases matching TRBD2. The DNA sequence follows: TGTGCCAGTAAGGCTGGGCTAGCGGGAAGCTACAATGAGCAGTTCTTC. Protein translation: CASKAGLAGSYNEQFF. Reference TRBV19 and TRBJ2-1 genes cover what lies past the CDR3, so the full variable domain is DGGITQSPKYLFRKEGQNVTLSCEQNLNHDAMYWYRQDPGQGLRLIYYSQIVNDFQKGDIAEGYSVSREKKESFPLTVTSAQKNPTAFYLCASKAGLAGSYNEQFFGPGTRLTVL.